Sequencing of this T cell receptor beta chain was carried out in a study of cytomegalovirus exposure and HLA in healthy donors. Study-level findings and limits: TCR beta V- and J-gene trimming was later associated with a missense DCLRE1C variant. HLA restriction was apparent for most CMV-associated TCR beta chains in a later analysis. Presence/absence analyses assumed roughly uniform sequencing depth across donors, which may not hold.

As regards this clone: Its specificity is not known.

Germline-derived CDR1 and CDR2 are SGHVS and FQNEAQ. After removal of 3 bases from V and 3 bases from J, the junction contained 1 base not matched to a gene. This CDR3 has 14 amino acids. Primers: 60 Vbeta forward and 13 Jbeta reverse. Only in-frame clones appear in the TCRdb table, and some are missing; sequencing was by immunoSEQ multiplex PCR. The data contain 180,000 or so clones, roughly 82% of them seen just once; the ten biggest clones take up less than 2%. The clonotype comes from a man aged 35 to 55 in good health and CMV-seronegative. This chain uses TRBV7-8 with TRBJ2-7, with TRBD1 matching over 11 bases. Sample: PBMCs. CDR3 bases: TGTGCCAGCAGCTTGGGACAGGGGGGCTACGAGCAGTACTTC. Protein sequence: CASSLGQGGYEQYF.